Shown below are 18 T cell receptor beta chains from a single sample sequenced in a study of T cell responses to AZD1222 COVID-19 vaccine. Measured with immunoSEQ multiplex PCR; TCRdb has only the in-frame clones, and not every one. The sample has fewer than 120,000 clones, 94% seen once. The sample consisted of peripheral blood, taken 28 days after the second AZD1222 dose. These receptor sequences come from an adult who received the AZD1222 COVID-19 vaccine.

The V gene is TRBV11-1, the J gene TRBJ2-7; 7 bases map to TRBD2. CDR1 is SGHAT and CDR2 is FQDESV in the germline V gene (reference sequence). The CDR3 is 16 amino acids. V was clipped by 1 base and J by 5 bases; unmatched bases: 11. For the CDR3, the DNA is TGTGCCAGCAGCTTAGGCGGGAGAGGGCGTAGGGACGAGCAGTACTTC. It translates to CASSLGGRGRRDEQYF. Together with reference TRBV11-1 and TRBJ2-7, the CDR3 gives the full variable domain: EAEVAQSPRYKITEKSQAVAFWCDPISGHATLYWYRQILGQGPELLVQFQDESVVDDSQLPKDRFSAERLKGVDSTLKIQPAELGDSAMYLCASSLGGRGRRDEQYFGPGTRLTVT.

J is TRBJ2-2 and V is TRBV4-1; D is uncertain. Germline V gene lookup returns CDR1 MGHRA and CDR2 YSYEKL. The CDR3 spans 15 residues. The V end was cut by 3 bases, the J end by 0 bases, with 8 bases between. The CDR3 DNA reads TGCGCCAGCAGCCAGCCAACTACGAACACCGGGGAGCTGTTTTTT. This codes for CASSQPTTNTGELFF.

This chain connects TRBV2 to TRBJ1-2; D may be TRBD1 (5 bases). CDR3 length: 15 residues. The germline gives CDR1 SNHLY, CDR2 FYNNEI. V lost 3 bases and J lost 1, with 12 bases in between. The DNA for the CDR3 is TGTGCCAGCAGTGATTTCGGGGGTCTTAACTATGGCTACACCTTC. This encodes CASSDFGGLNYGYTF.

This clone was picked up one time. This chain joins TRBV19 and TRBJ2-6, with 8 bases aligning to TRBD1. Germline loops: CDR1 LNHDA, CDR2 SQIVND (reference sequence). J gave up 1 base and V 4 bases, and 6 bases lay outside the gene matches. The CDR3 is 17 amino acids. CDR3 sequence: CASSNQGARSGANVLTF. The CDR3 DNA reads as TGTGCCAGTAGTAACCAGGGGGCTCGATCTGGGGCCAACGTCCTGACTTTC.

V is TRBV5-1 and J is TRBJ1-2; D ambiguous. This CDR3 contains 15 residues. Per the germline V gene, CDR1 is SGHRS and CDR2 is YFSETQ. V shed 0 bases and J shed 0 bases, with 9 bases lying between them. CDR3 region: CASSLGRTANYGYTF. The DNA of the CDR3 is TGCGCCAGCAGCTTGGGTAGGACGGCTAACTATGGCTACACCTTC.

The chain carries TRBV2 and TRBJ1-1, with 7 bases aligning to TRBD1. CDR3 length: 17 residues. Trimming removed 4 bases from V and 0 bases from J; junction bases left unmatched: 11. Germline V gene lookup returns CDR1 SNHLY and CDR2 FYNNEI. Here the CDR3 reads CASSGIAGGNMNTEAFF. DNA of the CDR3: TGTGCCAGCAGTGGAATAGCAGGGGGGAACATGAACACTGAAGCTTTCTTT.

The DNA for the CDR3 is TGTGCCAGCAGCCTGGGTGCTAGTCGCTCCTACAATGAGCAGTTCTTC. Its protein is CASSLGASRSYNEQFF. The chain combines TRBV14 with TRBJ2-1, with D hard to call. The germline CDR1 and CDR2 sequences are SGHDN and FVKESK. The CDR3 totals 16 residues. Trimming removed 4 bases at V and 0 bases at J, with 13 bases between. Full variable domain (rest looked up from reference TRBV14 and TRBJ2-1): EAGVTQFPSHSVIEKGQTVTLRCDPISGHDNLYWYRRVMGKEIKFLLHFVKESKQDESGMPNNRFLAERTGGTYSTLKVQPAELEDSGVYFCASSLGASRSYNEQFFGPGTRLTVL.

This rearrangement joins TRBV6-1 to TRBJ2-5; no firm D call. CDR3 length: 15 amino acids. Trimming removed 0 bases at V and 4 bases at J, with 12 bases between. The germline CDR1 and CDR2 sequences are MNHNS and SASEGT. Written as DNA, the CDR3 is TGTGCCAGCAGTGAAGCTCGGTTGATCGGAGAGACCCAGTACTTC. Its protein product is CASSEARLIGETQYF.

CDR3 DNA: TGTGCCAGCAGTAGCAAACAGGGAGTCGCTGGAAACACCATATATTTT. Its translation is CASSSKQGVAGNTIYF. The gene calls are TRBV27 and TRBJ1-3; D is perhaps TRBD1 (6 bases). Trimming left V 5 bases short and J 2 bases short, with 16 bases between. CDR3 length equals 16 residues. Germline CDR1 MNHEY, CDR2 SMNVEV (reference sequence).

The V gene is TRBV3-1 (or the pseudogene TRBV3-2), the J gene TRBJ1-2, with a tentative D call TRBD1 (6 bases). The germline V and J ends were trimmed by 6 bases and 6 bases, with 17 bases remaining between them. This CDR3 comprises 14 residues. Germline V gene lookup returns CDR1 LGHDT and CDR2 YNNKEL (reference sequence). The CDR3 region is CASSEGHPSDGYTF. The CDR3 nucleotides are TGTGCCAGCAGTGAGGGACACCCATCGGATGGCTACACCTTC.

The rearrangement uses TRBV28 and TRBJ2-7, with D uncertain. The germline V and J ends were trimmed by 9 bases and 2 bases, with 14 bases remaining between them. Germline lookup yields CDR1 MDHEN and CDR2 SYDVKM. CDR3 length: 13 amino acids. CDR3 bases: TGTGCCAGTACCCGCGGAGAACCCTACGAGCAGTACTTC. Its protein is CASTRGEPYEQYF.

CDR3 residues: CASSEASGARGEKLFF. The DNA for the CDR3 is TGTGCCAGCAGTGAAGCGTCCGGAGCCAGGGGAGAAAAACTGTTTTTT. The chain combines TRBV6-1 with TRBJ1-4, with D perhaps matching TRBD1 (6 bases). The CDR3 is made up of 16 amino acids. Deletions cut 0 bases from V and 8 bases from J, with 16 bases between. CDR1 is MNHNS and CDR2 is SASEGT in the germline V gene.

The V gene is TRBV3-1 (or the pseudogene TRBV3-2), the J gene TRBJ2-1; D not resolved. This CDR3 comprises 17 residues. V gave up 6 bases and J gave up 6 bases, with 24 bases separating them. The germline CDR1 and CDR2 sequences are LGHDT and YNNKEL (reference sequence). The CDR3 protein is CASRDGLVGRLSNEQFF. The CDR3 DNA reads TGTGCCAGCAGGGACGGCTTGGTAGGACGGCTTAGCAATGAGCAGTTCTTC.

The V and J genes are TRBV6-5 and TRBJ1-2; D remains unclear. Trimming took off 6 bases at V and 3 bases at J, with 11 bases between the two ends. Germline CDR1 is MNHEY and CDR2 is SVGAGI. CDR3 size: 13 residues. DNA of the CDR3: TGTGCCAGCAGACCCCAGGAGGACTATGGCTACACCTTC. Amino acids: CASRPQEDYGYTF.

A single count supports this clone. This chain links TRBV5-1 with TRBJ2-5; no clear D. This CDR3 is 11 amino acids long. The germline V gene encodes CDR1 SGHRS and CDR2 YFSETQ. The ends were cut back, 4 bases at V and 5 bases at J, with 6 bases in the middle. CDR3: CASSAEETQYF. The CDR3 DNA reads as TGCGCCAGCAGCGCCGAGGAGACCCAGTACTTC. The full variable domain, in which reference TRBV5-1 and TRBJ2-5 provide the parts outside the CDR3, is KAGVTQTPRYLIKTRGQQVTLSCSPISGHRSVSWYQQTPGQGLQFLFEYFSETQRNKGNFPGRFSGRQFSNSRSEMNVSTLELGDSALYLCASSAEETQYFGPGTRLLVL.

The V call is TRBV6-4, the J call TRBJ1-2, with a tentative D call TRBD1 (5 bases). Trimming left V 5 bases short and J 0 bases short, with 7 bases between. This CDR3 contains 13 residues. The germline CDR1 and CDR2 sequences are MRHNA and SNTAGT. The DNA for the CDR3 is TGTGCCAGCAGTTCAGGGACTAACTATGGCTACACCTTC. This gives the protein CASSSGTNYGYTF.

The chain employs TRBV29-1 and TRBJ1-2, with 9 bases aligning to TRBD1. The V gene end was trimmed by 6 bases and the J gene end by 7 bases; junction bases not matched to a gene: 6. Germline CDR1 reads SQVTM; CDR2 reads ANQGSEA. This CDR3 contains 12 residues. CDR3 sequence reads: CSVWTGASGYTF. The DNA for the CDR3 is TGCAGCGTCTGGACAGGGGCATCTGGCTACACCTTC.

The chain has TRBV7-9 and TRBJ2-1, with D possibly TRBD1 on 6 matching bases. CDR1 is SEHNR and CDR2 is FQNEAQ in the germline V gene (reference sequence). V lost 5 bases, J lost 4 bases, and 15 bases lay in between. This CDR3 has 15 amino acids. The CDR3 sequence is CASSTTKQGYNEQFF. CDR3 nucleotides: TGTGCCAGCAGCACAACCAAACAGGGATACAATGAGCAGTTCTTC.